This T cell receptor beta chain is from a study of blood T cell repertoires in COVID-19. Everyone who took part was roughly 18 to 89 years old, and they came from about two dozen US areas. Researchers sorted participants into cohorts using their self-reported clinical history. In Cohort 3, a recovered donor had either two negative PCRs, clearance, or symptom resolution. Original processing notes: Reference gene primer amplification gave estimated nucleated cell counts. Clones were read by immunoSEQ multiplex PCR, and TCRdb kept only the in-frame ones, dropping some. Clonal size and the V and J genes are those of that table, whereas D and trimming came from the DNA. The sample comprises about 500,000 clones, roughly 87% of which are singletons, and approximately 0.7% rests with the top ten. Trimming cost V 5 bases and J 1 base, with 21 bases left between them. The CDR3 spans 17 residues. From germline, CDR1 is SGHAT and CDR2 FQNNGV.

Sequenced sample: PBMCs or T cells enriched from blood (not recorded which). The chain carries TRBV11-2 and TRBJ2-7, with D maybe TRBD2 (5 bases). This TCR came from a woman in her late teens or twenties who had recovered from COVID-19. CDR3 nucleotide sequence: TGTGCCAGCAGCCCCCTCCGAAGGAGCGGTCTTTCCTACGAGCAGTACTTC. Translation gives CASSPLRRSGLSYEQYF. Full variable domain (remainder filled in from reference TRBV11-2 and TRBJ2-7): EAGVAQSPRYKIIEKRQSVAFWCNPISGHATLYWYQQILGQGPKLLIQFQNNGVVDDSQLPKDRFSAERLKGVDSTLKIQPAKLEDSAVYLCASSPLRRSGLSYEQYFGPGTRLTVT.